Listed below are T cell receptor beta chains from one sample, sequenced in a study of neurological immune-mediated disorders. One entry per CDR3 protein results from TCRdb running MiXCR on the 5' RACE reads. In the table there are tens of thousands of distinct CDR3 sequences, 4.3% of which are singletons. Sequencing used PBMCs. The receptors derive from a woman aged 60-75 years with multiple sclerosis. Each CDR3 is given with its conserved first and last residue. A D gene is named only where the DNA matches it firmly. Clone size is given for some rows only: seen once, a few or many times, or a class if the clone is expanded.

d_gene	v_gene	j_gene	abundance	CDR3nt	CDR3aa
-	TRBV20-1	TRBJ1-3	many	TGCAGTGCTAAACCCTCAGACGGAAACACCATATATTTT	CSAKPSDGNTIYF
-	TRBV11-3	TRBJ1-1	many	TGTGCCAGCAGCCTGCCGCGGGGGTCCACTGAAGCTTTCTTT	CASSLPRGSTEAFF
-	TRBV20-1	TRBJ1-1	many	TGCAGTGCCCTCCTCTTTGGAGGCACTGAAGCTTTCTTT	CSALLFGGTEAFF
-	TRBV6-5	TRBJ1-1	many	TGTGCCAGCAACTTAGACCGGAGGAACACTGAAGCTTTCTTT	CASNLDRRNTEAFF
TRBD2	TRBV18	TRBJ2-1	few	TGTGCCAGCTCACCCCGGGCAAGCGGGGGGGCCCGAGAGCAGTTCTTC	CASSPRASGGAREQFF
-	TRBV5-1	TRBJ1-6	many	TGCGCCAGCAGCCCCCGACAAGTCGGGAATTCACCCCTCCACTTT	CASSPRQVGNSPLHF
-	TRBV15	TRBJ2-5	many	TGTGCCACCAGCAGAGTGGGGCTCCAAGAGACCCAGTACTTC	CATSRVGLQETQYF
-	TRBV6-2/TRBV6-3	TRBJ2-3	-	TGTGCCAGCAGTCATGGACTGAACACAGATACGCAGTATTTT	CASSHGLNTDTQYF
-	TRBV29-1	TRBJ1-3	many	TGCAGCGTTGATATACGCAGGGGAGGGAGAGGAAACACCATATATTTT	CSVDIRRGGRGNTIYF
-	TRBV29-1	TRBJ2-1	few	TGCAGCGTTGAAGATCATAGGAGTGAGCAGTTCTTC	CSVEDHRSEQFF
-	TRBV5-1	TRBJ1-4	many	TGCGCCAGCAGCCCCTCAAATGAAAAACTGTTTTTT	CASSPSNEKLFF
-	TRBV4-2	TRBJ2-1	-	TGTGCCAGCAGCTCACGACTAGAACAGCGCGATGAGCAGTTCTTC	CASSSRLEQRDEQFF
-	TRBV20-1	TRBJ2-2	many	TGCAGTGCTGAAGACAGGTCTTACACCGGGGAGCTGTTTTTT	CSAEDRSYTGELFF
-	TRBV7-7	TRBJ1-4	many	TGTGCCAGCAGCATGGAAACAGGGCGAACTAACGAAAAACTGTTTTTT	CASSMETGRTNEKLFF
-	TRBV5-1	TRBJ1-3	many	TGCGCCAGCAGCTTACCGACACTCGCCTCTGGAAACACCATATATTTT	CASSLPTLASGNTIYF
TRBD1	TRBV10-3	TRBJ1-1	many	TGTGCCATCAGGCGGACAGGGGAGAACACTGAAGCTTTCTTT	CAIRRTGENTEAFF
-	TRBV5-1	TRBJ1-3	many	TGCGCCAGCAGCTCTACCGAGGGACGAAGGAGCTCTGGAAACACCATATATTTT	CASSSTEGRRSSGNTIYF
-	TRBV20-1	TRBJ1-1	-	TGCAGTGCTAGAGATGTTTGGACTCTGAACACTGAAGCTTTCTTT	CSARDVWTLNTEAFF
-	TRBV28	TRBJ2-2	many	TGTGCCAGCAGGCCGCCGGGCGGGGAGCTGTTTTTT	CASRPPGGELFF
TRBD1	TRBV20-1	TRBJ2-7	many	TGCAGTGCTAGAAACGACAGGGGGAGTTTCTACGAGCAGTACTTC	CSARNDRGSFYEQYF
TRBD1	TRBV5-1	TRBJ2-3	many	TGCGCCAGCAGCAACAGGGGCACATCCAGCACAGATACGCAGTATTTT	CASSNRGTSSTDTQYF
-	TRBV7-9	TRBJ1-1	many	TGTGCCAGCAGGCACTCGGGTGGGCCCACTGAAGCTTTCTTT	CASRHSGGPTEAFF
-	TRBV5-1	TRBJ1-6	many	TGCGCCAGCAGCCGGGAGCCAGGCCGCGACGGTTCACCCCTCCACTTT	CASSREPGRDGSPLHF
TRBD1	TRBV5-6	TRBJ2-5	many	TGTGCCAGCAGCCCCCGCAGGACAGGGCGGAATATGGAGACCCAGTACTTC	CASSPRRTGRNMETQYF
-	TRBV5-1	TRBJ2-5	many	TGCGCCAGCAGCTTGGACAGGGCGTACCAAGAGACCCAGTACTTC	CASSLDRAYQETQYF